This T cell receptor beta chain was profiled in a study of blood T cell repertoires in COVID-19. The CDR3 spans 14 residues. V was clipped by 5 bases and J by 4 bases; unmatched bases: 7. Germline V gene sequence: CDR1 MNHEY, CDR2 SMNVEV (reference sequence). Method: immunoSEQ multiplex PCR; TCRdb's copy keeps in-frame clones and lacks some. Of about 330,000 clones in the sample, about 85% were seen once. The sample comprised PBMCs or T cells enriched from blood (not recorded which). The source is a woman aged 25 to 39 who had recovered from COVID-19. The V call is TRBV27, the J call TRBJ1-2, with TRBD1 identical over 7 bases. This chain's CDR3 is CASSPLTGSYGYTF. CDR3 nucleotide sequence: TGTGCCAGCAGTCCCCTGACAGGGAGCTATGGCTACACCTTC.